The rows below give T cell receptor beta chains drawn from one sample of a study of CD8+CD57+ T cells in acquired aplastic anemia. A single record per CDR3 protein comes from TCRdb applying MiXCR to the reads. Of roughly 190,000 distinct CDR3 sequences in the sample, approximately 48% were seen once. Sequenced: sorted CD4+, CD8+, or CD8+CD57+ T cells (not recorded which) from PBMCs. The source is a human donor with aplastic anemia. Both conserved end residues are part of each CDR3. D genes are given only for firm matches. Only some rows state a clone size, as once, few, many or a class for expanded clones.

.,.,TRBJ1-2,TRBV15,TGTGCCACCAGCAGGGACAGCCTTAACTATGGCTACACCTTC,CATSRDSLNYGYTF
.,many,TRBJ2-3,TRBV7-2,TGTGCCAGCAGCTTGGCTCCGCAGTATTTT,CASSLAPQYF
TRBD1,.,TRBJ1-2,TRBV20-1,TGCAGTGCAGTCGGGACAGGGCGAGGCTACACCTTC,CSAVGTGRGYTF
TRBD2,many,TRBJ2-7,TRBV6-1,TGTGCCAGCACCCCGGGGGGGGGCCTCGAGCAGTACTTC,CASTPGGGLEQYF
.,many,TRBJ2-7,TRBV12-3/TRBV12-4,TGTGCCAGCAGTTTTAGGCACCGTACCTACGAGCAGTACTTC,CASSFRHRTYEQYF
.,many,TRBJ2-7,TRBV6-1,TGTGCCAGCAGTGAAACAGGAATCTACGAGCAGTACTTC,CASSETGIYEQYF
.,.,TRBJ1-1,TRBV7-9,TGTGCCAGCACCCCCGTCGGGCAGGTGAACACTGAAGCTTTCTTT,CASTPVGQVNTEAFF
.,.,TRBJ2-3,TRBV24-1,TGTGCCACCAGTGACGGGAGTAGCACAGATACGCAGTATTTT,CATSDGSSTDTQYF
.,.,TRBJ2-1,TRBV5-5,TGTGCCAGCAGCCAGAGGGCCAATGAGCAGTTCTTC,CASSQRANEQFF
.,many,TRBJ2-3,TRBV7-7,TGTGCTAGCAGCTTGGACTTCACAGATACGCAGTATTTT,CASSLDFTDTQYF
.,.,TRBJ1-1,TRBV12-3/TRBV12-4,TGTGCCAGCAGTGGCGGACAGAAGAACACTGAAGCTTTCTTT,CASSGGQKNTEAFF
.,.,TRBJ2-6,TRBV30,TGTGCCGGAGGGAACTCTGGGGCCAACGTCCTGACTTTC,CAGGNSGANVLTF
.,.,TRBJ2-7,TRBV15,TGTGCCACCAGCAGCGGGGACGCCTACGAGCAGTACTTC,CATSSGDAYEQYF
.,.,TRBJ1-1,TRBV7-9,TGTGCCAGCAGCTTAGTGGGCACACTGAACACTGAAGCTTTCTTT,CASSLVGTLNTEAFF
.,.,TRBJ2-7,TRBV20-1,TGCAGTGCTAGAGAAGCGGATGACGAGCAGTACTTC,CSAREADDEQYF
TRBD2,.,TRBJ2-7,TRBV24-1,TGTGCCACCAGTGACATCGGGACTAGCCGTCAGTACTTC,CATSDIGTSRQYF
.,.,TRBJ2-5,TRBV25-1,TGTGCCAGCAGTGATTCAGTAACTGTACAAGAGACCCAGTACTTC,CASSDSVTVQETQYF
.,many,TRBJ1-1,TRBV4-1,TGCGCCAGCAGCCAGACGGACAGACTGAACACTGAAGCTTTCTTT,CASSQTDRLNTEAFF
.,many,TRBJ1-6,TRBV7-2,TGTGCCAGCAGAGGAGGGGGCTCCTATAATTCACCCCTCCACTTT,CASRGGGSYNSPLHF
.,.,TRBJ2-3,TRBV24-1,TGTGCCACCAAGCGGGCAGGGACGGATACGCAGTATTTT,CATKRAGTDTQYF
.,few,TRBJ2-7,TRBV7-9,TGTGCCAGCAGCTTCACCCTGAGCTACGAGCAGTACTTC,CASSFTLSYEQYF
.,few,TRBJ1-1,TRBV7-9,TGTGCCACTTCACGGGGCAATATGAACACTGAAGCTTTCTTT,CATSRGNMNTEAFF
.,.,TRBJ1-1,TRBV19,TGTGCCAGTACCCAAACGAACACTGAAGCTTTCTTT,CASTQTNTEAFF
TRBD1,.,TRBJ1-6,TRBV24-1,TGTGCCACCAAGATTGACAGGGTCCACTTT,CATKIDRVHF
TRBD2,.,TRBJ2-2,TRBV7-8,TGTGCCAGCAGCTTACGGGCGGGGGTGAACACCGGGGAGCTGTTTTTT,CASSLRAGVNTGELFF
.,few,TRBJ2-7,TRBV7-6,TGTGCCAGCAGCTTAGCACAGAACTACGAGCAGTACTTC,CASSLAQNYEQYF
.,.,TRBJ2-2,TRBV29-1,TGCAGCGCCCTTATCCCGGGAGCCGGGGAGCTGTTTTTT,CSALIPGAGELFF
.,many,TRBJ1-2,TRBV19,TGTGCCAGTAGTATAGTTGGGACCTATGGCTACACCTTC,CASSIVGTYGYTF
.,few,TRBJ2-3,TRBV3-1,TGTGCCAGCAGCCCGAGCGGGTATCGTTCCGATACGCAGTATTTT,CASSPSGYRSDTQYF
.,many,TRBJ2-7,TRBV7-6,TGTGCCAGCAGCTTAAATGAGGATTACGAGCAGTACTTC,CASSLNEDYEQYF
TRBD1,few,TRBJ2-7,TRBV7-9,TGTGCCTCGGGACAGGGATCCTACGAGCAGTACTTC,CASGQGSYEQYF
TRBD2,.,TRBJ2-7,TRBV7-2,TGTGCCAGCAGCACCGGTCCGGGGGGAGGTTACGAGCAGTACTTC,CASSTGPGGGYEQYF
TRBD2,few,TRBJ2-2,TRBV3-1,TGTGCCAGCAGCCGATTTGGCCGGACTAGAGGGGAGCTGTTTTTT,CASSRFGRTRGELFF
TRBD1,many,TRBJ2-3,TRBV24-1,TGTGCCACCAGTACCGGGACAGGGGCTTCAGATACGCAGTATTTT,CATSTGTGASDTQYF
TRBD1,.,TRBJ1-3,TRBV12-3/TRBV12-4,TGTGCCAGCAGTTTGCTCTGGACAGGGATGATGGACACCATATATTTT,CASSLLWTGMMDTIYF
.,.,TRBJ1-2,TRBV20-1,TGCAGTGCAACCGACAGCTTAAACTATGGCTACACCTTC,CSATDSLNYGYTF